What follows is one T cell receptor beta chain and its context. The data stem from a study of blood T cell repertoires in COVID-19. Study at large: Donors in the United States, Italy and Spain gave samples during acute or convalescent COVID-19.

The CDR3 consists of 15 residues. Germline loops: CDR1 MDHEN, CDR2 SYDVKM. Trimming cost V 1 base and J 5 bases, with 12 bases left between them. Only in-frame clones appear in the TCRdb table, and some are missing; sequencing was by immunoSEQ multiplex PCR. This sample has some 300,000 clones; roughly 86% occur once, and the top ten carry over 1%. The gene calls are TRBV28 and TRBJ1-5; a weak D match, TRBD1 (5 bases). The receptor was derived from a man in his 70s with acute or convalescent COVID-19. The sample taken for sequencing was peripheral blood. The CDR3 DNA sequence: TGTGCCAGCAGTTTATCCTTAGACAGAGATCAGCCCCAGCATTTT. Translation gives CASSLSLDRDQPQHF.